A selection of T cell receptor beta chains follows, all from one sample in a study of blood T cell repertoires in COVID-19. Generated by immunoSEQ multiplex PCR, the TCRdb table keeps only in-frame clones and is missing some. Of about 260,000 clones listed, around 89% are singletons. Sample: peripheral blood. The receptors were gathered from a woman aged 40 to 50 with acute or convalescent COVID-19. Both conserved end residues are part of each CDR3. D genes are given only for firm matches. Clone size is stated in some rows and not others, as once, few, many or a class when expanded.

TRBJ1-4 NA NA TRBV30 TGTGCCTGGAGGAAGGTTACAGGTGAAAAACTGTTTTTT CAWRKVTGEKLFF
TRBJ1-1 NA NA TRBV10-1 TGCGCCAGCAGTGAGTCCTACCCGGGGGGTCTTTTTGGGAACACTGAAGCTTTCTTT CASSESYPGGLFGNTEAFF
TRBJ1-1 NA NA TRBV9 TGTGCCAGCAGCGTAGGGGCCAGGAGGAGCACTGAAGCTTTCTTT CASSVGARRSTEAFF
TRBJ2-5 NA NA TRBV14 TGTGCCAGCAGCCAAGATCTGAGATTAGTCCAGTACTTC CASSQDLRLVQYF
TRBJ1-1 NA TRBD1 TRBV28 TGTGCCAGCAGCAGGACAGGGGGTTGGGTCACTGAAGCTTTCTTT CASSRTGGWVTEAFF
TRBJ1-4 NA NA TRBV9 TGTGCCAGCAGCTGGGTAACCCCGAGCGATTCTGAAAAACTGTTTTTT CASSWVTPSDSEKLFF
TRBJ1-6 NA NA TRBV27 TGTGCCAGCAGTTTAACAACAGGGACGAGTTCACCCCTCCACTTT CASSLTTGTSSPLHF
TRBJ1-5 few NA TRBV6-1 TGTGCCAGCAGTGACCTTCAGCCCCAGCATTTT CASSDLQPQHF
TRBJ1-2 NA TRBD1 TRBV6-6 TGTGCCAGCAGTCAAATTACAGGGGGCAATGCTGGCTACACCTTC CASSQITGGNAGYTF
TRBJ1-1 NA NA TRBV6-2/TRBV6-3 TGTGCCAGCAGTCGACAGGAGAACACTGAAGCTTTCTTT CASSRQENTEAFF
TRBJ2-1 NA NA TRBV13 TGTGCCAGCAGCTTAGAACAGGGAGATGAGCAGTTCTTC CASSLEQGDEQFF
TRBJ1-5 once NA TRBV21-1 TGTGCCAGCAGCAGAGACAGGGGGTCTTGTCAGCCCCAGCATTTT CASSRDRGSCQPQHF
TRBJ2-4 NA TRBD1 TRBV2 TGTGCCAGCAGCGTATCTCCGGGACAGAAAAACATTCAGTACTTC CASSVSPGQKNIQYF
TRBJ2-1 NA TRBD1 TRBV19 TGTGCCAGTAGTTTCACAGGGGCTGCAAACAATGAGCAGTTCTTC CASSFTGAANNEQFF
TRBJ2-5 NA NA TRBV9 TGTGCCAGCAGCGTAGCTACCGGACTCCTCGTCGCGGAGGCCCAGTACTTC CASSVATGLLVAEAQYF
TRBJ1-2 NA NA TRBV2 TGTGCCAGCAGGTTCGGGGAGGGCTATGGCTACACCTTC CASRFGEGYGYTF
TRBJ1-3 NA TRBD1 TRBV19 TGTGCCAGTAGTATGGGTCGACAGGGGACTGGAAACACCATATATTTT CASSMGRQGTGNTIYF
TRBJ1-4 NA TRBD1 TRBV7-9 TGTGCCAGCAGCTGGGAACAGGGGCGAAGCGAAAAACTGTTTTTT CASSWEQGRSEKLFF
TRBJ1-1 NA NA TRBV5-5 TGTGCCAGCAGGTCCATGAACACTGAAGCTTTCTTT CASRSMNTEAFF
TRBJ1-4 NA NA TRBV10-3 TGTGCCATCAGTGAGGGGTGGAGTACTAATGAAAAACTGTTTTTT CAISEGWSTNEKLFF